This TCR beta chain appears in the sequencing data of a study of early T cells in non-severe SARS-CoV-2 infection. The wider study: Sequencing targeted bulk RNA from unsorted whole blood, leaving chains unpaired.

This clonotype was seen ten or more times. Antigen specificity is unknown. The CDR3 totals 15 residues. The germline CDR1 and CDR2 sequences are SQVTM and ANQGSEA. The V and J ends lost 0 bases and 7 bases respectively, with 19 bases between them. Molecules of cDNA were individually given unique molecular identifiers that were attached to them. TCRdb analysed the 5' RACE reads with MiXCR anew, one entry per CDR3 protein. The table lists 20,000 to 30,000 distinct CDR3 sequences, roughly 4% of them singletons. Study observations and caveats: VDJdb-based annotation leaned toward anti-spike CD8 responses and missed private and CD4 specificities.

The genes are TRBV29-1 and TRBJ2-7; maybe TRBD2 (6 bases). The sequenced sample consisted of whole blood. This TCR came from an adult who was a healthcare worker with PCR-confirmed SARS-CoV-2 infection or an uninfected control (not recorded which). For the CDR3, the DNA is TGCAGCGTTGAAGATCCGGAGGGGCCACCTACGGAGCAGTACTTC. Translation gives CSVEDPEGPPTEQYF.